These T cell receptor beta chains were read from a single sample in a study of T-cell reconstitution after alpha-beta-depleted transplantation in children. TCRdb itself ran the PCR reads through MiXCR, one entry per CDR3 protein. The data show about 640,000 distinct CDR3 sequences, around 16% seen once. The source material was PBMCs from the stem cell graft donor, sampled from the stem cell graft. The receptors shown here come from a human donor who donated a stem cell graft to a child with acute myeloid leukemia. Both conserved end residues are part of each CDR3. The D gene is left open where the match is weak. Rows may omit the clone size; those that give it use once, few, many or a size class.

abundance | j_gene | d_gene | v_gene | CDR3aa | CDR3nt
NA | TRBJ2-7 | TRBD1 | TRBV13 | CASSVGGQGAHEQYF | TGTGCCAGCAGCGTCGGCGGACAGGGAGCCCACGAGCAGTACTTC
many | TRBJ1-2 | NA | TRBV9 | CASSGGATGYTF | TGTGCCAGCAGCGGAGGAGCAACTGGCTACACCTTC
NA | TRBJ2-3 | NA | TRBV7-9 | CASSGAGDTQYF | TGTGCCAGCAGCGGCGCAGGAGATACGCAGTATTTT
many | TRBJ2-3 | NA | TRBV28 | CASSSVGRTDTQYF | TGTGCCAGCAGTTCCGTGGGCCGCACAGATACGCAGTATTTT
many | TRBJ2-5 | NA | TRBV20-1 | CSAYASRSGETQYF | TGCAGTGCCTATGCTTCAAGGTCTGGAGAGACCCAGTACTTC
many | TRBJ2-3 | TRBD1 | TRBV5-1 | CASSLTTGADTQYF | TGCGCCAGCAGCTTAACGACAGGGGCAGATACGCAGTATTTT
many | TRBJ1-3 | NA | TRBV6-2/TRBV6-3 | CASNFRDAGNTIYF | TGTGCCAGCAACTTCCGGGACGCTGGAAACACCATATATTTT
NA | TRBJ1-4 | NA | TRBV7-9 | CASSIRPGEKLFF | TGTGCCAGCAGCATCCGGCCCGGGGAAAAACTGTTTTTT
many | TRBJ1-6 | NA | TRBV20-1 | CSAHESTRNNSPLHF | TGCAGTGCCCATGAATCGACGCGTAATAATTCACCCCTCCACTTT
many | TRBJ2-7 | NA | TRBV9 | CASSVDGRTYEQYF | TGTGCCAGCAGCGTAGACGGCCGCACCTACGAGCAGTACTTC
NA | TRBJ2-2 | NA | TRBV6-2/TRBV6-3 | CASGIGPNTGELFF | TGTGCCAGCGGGATAGGGCCAAACACCGGGGAGCTGTTTTTT
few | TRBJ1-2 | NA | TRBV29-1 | CSVDGGIYGYTF | TGCAGCGTTGACGGAGGGATATATGGCTACACCTTC
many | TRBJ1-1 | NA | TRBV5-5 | CASTQTVGGSGNTEAFF | TGTGCCAGCACCCAGACAGTAGGTGGGTCGGGGAACACTGAAGCTTTCTTT
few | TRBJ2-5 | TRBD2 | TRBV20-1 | CSARESGGALETQYF | TGCAGTGCTAGAGAAAGCGGGGGGGCTCTGGAGACCCAGTACTTC
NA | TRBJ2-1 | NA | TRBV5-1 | CASSMRPGREGEQFF | TGCGCCAGCAGCATGCGTCCGGGGCGCGAGGGTGAGCAGTTCTTC
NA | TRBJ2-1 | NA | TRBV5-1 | CASSILGREQFF | TGCGCCAGCAGCATTCTAGGGCGTGAGCAGTTCTTC
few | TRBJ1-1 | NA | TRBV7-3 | CASSLTARDTEAFF | TGTGCCAGCAGCTTAACTGCGAGGGACACTGAAGCTTTCTTT
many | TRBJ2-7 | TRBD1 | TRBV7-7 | CASSMDRGYEQYF | TGTGCCAGCAGCATGGACAGGGGATACGAGCAGTACTTC
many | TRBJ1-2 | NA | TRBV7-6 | CASSLWLEREVGGYTF | TGTGCCAGCAGCTTATGGCTAGAGCGGGAGGTCGGTGGCTACACCTTC
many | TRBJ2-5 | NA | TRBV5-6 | CASSLEGGGGPIETQYF | TGTGCCAGCAGCTTGGAAGGGGGAGGGGGCCCCATCGAGACCCAGTACTTC
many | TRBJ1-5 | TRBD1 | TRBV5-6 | CASSFYRGTNQPQHF | TGTGCCAGCAGCTTCTACAGGGGGACCAATCAGCCCCAGCATTTT
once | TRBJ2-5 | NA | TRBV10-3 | CAISESGGPRETQYF | TGTGCCATCAGTGAGTCCGGCGGGCCTCGGGAGACCCAGTACTTC
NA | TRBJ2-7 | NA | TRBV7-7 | CASSSFRDSYEQYF | TGTGCCAGCAGCTCCTTCAGGGATTCTTACGAGCAGTACTTC
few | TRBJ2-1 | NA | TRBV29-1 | CSVGRLLTYNEQFF | TGCAGCGTTGGCCGGCTTCTAACCTACAATGAGCAGTTCTTC
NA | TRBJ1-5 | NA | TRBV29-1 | CSVGGHSNQPQHF | TGCAGCGTTGGCGGTCATAGCAATCAGCCCCAGCATTTT
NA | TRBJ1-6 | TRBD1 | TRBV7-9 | CASSSQGANNSPLHF | TGTGCCAGCAGCTCTCAGGGGGCGAATAATTCACCCCTCCACTTT
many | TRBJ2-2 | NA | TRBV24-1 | CATSEWQGPGELFF | TGTGCCACCAGTGAATGGCAGGGTCCCGGGGAGCTGTTTTTT
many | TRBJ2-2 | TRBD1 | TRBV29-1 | CSVGTGNTGELFF | TGCAGCGTGGGGACAGGGAACACCGGGGAGCTGTTTTTT
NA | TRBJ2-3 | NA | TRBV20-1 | CSATSLRGVSTDTQYF | TGCAGTGCTACATCCTTGAGGGGGGTCTCCACAGATACGCAGTATTTT
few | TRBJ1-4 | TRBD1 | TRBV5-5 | CASSFRGTVRGSNEKLFF | TGTGCCAGCAGTTTCCGCGGGACAGTAAGGGGGAGTAATGAAAAACTGTTTTTT
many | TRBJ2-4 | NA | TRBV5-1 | CASSRGRTENIQYF | TGCGCCAGCAGTAGGGGGAGGACAGAAAACATTCAGTACTTC
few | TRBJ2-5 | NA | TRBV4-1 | CASSRLNQETQYF | TGCGCCAGCAGCCGACTCAATCAAGAGACCCAGTACTTC
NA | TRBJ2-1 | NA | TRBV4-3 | CASSRAGELYNEQFF | TGCGCCAGCAGTCGCGCCGGGGAACTTTACAATGAGCAGTTCTTC
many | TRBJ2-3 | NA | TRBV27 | CASSLSWEPRDTQYF | TGTGCCAGCAGTTTATCTTGGGAGCCCCGCGATACGCAGTATTTT